This passage covers 9 T cell receptor beta chains from one sample sequenced in a study of T-cell memory formation after mild COVID-19. TCRdb reprocessed the 5' RACE reads via MiXCR and lists one record per CDR3 protein. The sample has some 190,000 distinct CDR3 sequences, 18% seen once; the top ten hold around 2.4%. The sample consisted of PBMCs or a T cell subset sorted from them (not recorded which). These receptor sequences come from an adult woman who had mild COVID-19 (a few samples of this study predate the infection). Cell type and time point are not known.

This clonotype was seen only a few times. This chain links TRBV7-9 with TRBJ2-7, with D uncertain. Germline V gene sequence: CDR1 SEHNR, CDR2 FQNEAQ (reference sequence). Trimming pared 1 base from V and 6 bases from J, leaving 7 bases between. The CDR3 is made up of 12 amino acids. CDR3 sequence (DNA): TGTGCCAGCAGCTTAGTGGCTGGCGAGCAGTACTTC. Translating gives CASSLVAGEQYF.

This clonotype has at least ten counts. V and J are TRBV7-8 and TRBJ1-1; D call uncertain. V was pared by 5 bases and J by 3 bases, with 19 bases between. This CDR3 has 16 residues. The germline V gene has CDR1 SGHVS and CDR2 FQNEAQ. This chain's CDR3 is CASSPVYPVRYTEAFF. The CDR3 bases are TGTGCCAGCAGCCCAGTATATCCAGTTCGGTACACTGAAGCTTTCTTT.

This clonotype was found a few times. V gene TRBV5-6 combines with J gene TRBJ1-1; possibly TRBD1 for D (5 bases). The germline V and J ends were trimmed by 3 bases and 11 bases, with 11 bases remaining between them. Germline loops: CDR1 SGHDT, CDR2 YYEEEE. The CDR3 is 11 residues long. This CDR3 reads CASSSQGSAFF. The DNA of the CDR3 is TGTGCCAGCAGCTCGCAGGGATCGGCTTTCTTT.

In this sample, this clonotype turned up a few times. This chain links TRBV18 with TRBJ1-1; D perhaps matches TRBD1 (6 bases). Trimming removed 3 bases from V and 1 base from J, with 9 bases in between. CDR1 KGHSH and CDR2 LQKENI come from the germline V gene. The CDR3 has 14 residues. This CDR3 is CASSPRQENTEAFF. CDR3 nucleotides: TGTGCCAGCTCACCTCGACAGGAGAACACTGAAGCTTTCTTT.

Only a few counts were recorded for this clonotype. V usage is TRBV7-2 and J usage is TRBJ1-6; 11 bases are a match to TRBD1. The CDR3 totals 19 residues. The J segment lost 6 bases and the V segment lost 4 bases, leaving 14 bases of the junction unmatched. Germline V lookup: CDR1 SGHTA, CDR2 FQGNSA. CDR3 bases: TGTGCCAGCAGCTCGGGACAGGGGGGCTCCTTGGGATTTAATTCACCCCTCCACTTT. This translates into CASSSGQGGSLGFNSPLHF.

In this sample, this clonotype turned up a few times. The chain uses TRBV24-1 and TRBJ2-5, with D uncertain. Germline CDR1 and CDR2: KGHDR and SFDVKD. The CDR3 totals 13 residues. The V end lost 4 bases, the J end lost 2 bases, and 7 bases lay between the germline ends. The CDR3 is CATSEGGQETQYF. The DNA of the CDR3 is TGTGCCACCAGTGAGGGTGGACAAGAGACCCAGTACTTC.

V is TRBV24-1 and J is TRBJ2-7; 8 bases align to TRBD2. This CDR3 has 16 amino acids. V was pared by 4 bases and J by 0 bases, with 7 bases of the junction left unmatched. Germline V lookup: CDR1 KGHDR, CDR2 SFDVKD. CDR3 in amino acids: CATSDAGGGDSYEQYF. For the CDR3, the DNA is TGTGCCACCAGTGACGCGGGAGGCGGAGACTCCTACGAGCAGTACTTC.

This clonotype was seen many times. The rearrangement links TRBV20-1 to TRBJ2-7; D is possibly TRBD1 (6 bases). The CDR3 length is 14 residues. Trimming took 6 bases from V and 0 from J, leaving 15 bases between them. Germline assignment: CDR1 DFQATT and CDR2 SNEGSKA (reference sequence). The CDR3 here is CSAGSDRNSYEQYF. The DNA for the CDR3 is TGCAGTGCCGGTTCGGACAGAAACTCCTACGAGCAGTACTTC.

V gene TRBV24-1 combines with J gene TRBJ1-1; D is uncertain. Trimming removed 4 bases at V and 11 bases at J, with 19 bases between. From germline, CDR1 is KGHDR and CDR2 SFDVKD. The CDR3 spans 14 residues. CDR3 sequence (DNA): TGTGCCACCAGTGACCGCCGGGCCCTACGGTTGGCTTTCTTT. Amino acids: CATSDRRALRLAFF.